The 8 T cell receptor beta chains presented below share a single source sample, sequenced in a study of cytomegalovirus exposure and HLA in healthy donors. Assay: immunoSEQ multiplex PCR; the TCRdb copy retains only in-frame clones and omits some. The sample shows a few hundred thousand clones, around 90% of them seen only once. Sequencing input: PBMCs. These TCRs come from a woman aged 18-29 years in good health and CMV-seronegative.

The V call is TRBV11-2, the J call TRBJ2-1; 8 nucleotides match TRBD1. This CDR3 has 11 amino acids. Germline lookup yields CDR1 SGHAT and CDR2 FQNNGV. With 8 bases clipped from V and 9 bases from J, the junction kept 3 bases outside the gene matches. CDR3 loop: CASRRGPEQFF. CDR3 DNA: TGTGCCAGCCGCAGGGGGCCTGAGCAGTTCTTC.

This clone appeared once. Here the CDR3 DNA reads TGTGCCAGCAGTGACCCGGGAGCCAGACCTAATGAAAAACTGTTTTTT. It specifies CASSDPGARPNEKLFF. The chain has TRBV25-1 and TRBJ1-4; D is unclear. The germline CDR1 and CDR2 sequences are MGHDK and SYGVNS. V shed 3 bases and J shed 3 bases, with 14 bases lying between them. The CDR3 loop spans 16 amino acids.

The chain joins TRBV5-4 to TRBJ1-1; possibly TRBD1 for D (5 bases). Germline assignment: CDR1 SGHNT and CDR2 YYREEE (reference sequence). Trimming shortened V by 4 bases and J by 4 bases, and 14 bases separated the two germline ends. CDR3 size: 14 residues. CDR3 region: CASSIRGVGTEAFF. Written as DNA, the CDR3 is TGTGCCAGCAGCATACGGGGGGTCGGCACTGAAGCTTTCTTT.

The V call is TRBV2, the J call TRBJ2-5; 9 positions match TRBD2. The CDR3 has 16 residues. V trimming: 4 bases; J trimming: 2 bases; junction bases outside the gene matches: 8. Looked up from germline, CDR1 is SNHLY and CDR2 is FYNNEI. The CDR3 reads CASSATLAGPQETQYF. Written as DNA, the CDR3 is TGTGCCAGCAGTGCCACTCTAGCGGGACCTCAAGAGACCCAGTACTTC.

V gene TRBV10-3 combines with J gene TRBJ1-2; maybe TRBD1 (6 bases). Germline V lookup: CDR1 ENHRY, CDR2 SYGVKD. The V end was cut by 3 bases, the J end by 4 bases, with 12 bases between. The CDR3 consists of 14 residues. CDR3 nucleotides: TGTGCCATCAGTGATGGACAGTCCGTCTATGGCTACACCTTC. Translated, it gives CAISDGQSVYGYTF.

The rearrangement uses TRBV30 and TRBJ1-2; 8 bases fit TRBD1. CDR1 is GTSNPN, CDR2 SVGIG, per germline (reference sequence). The CDR3 covers 17 residues. Trimming at V came to 0 bases and at J to 3 bases, leaving 12 bases not matched to a gene. The CDR3 loop reads CAWSVLRQGTNYYGYTF. The CDR3 bases are TGTGCCTGGAGTGTTCTGCGACAGGGGACAAATTACTATGGCTACACCTTC.

This sequence joins TRBV6-1 and TRBJ1-1; TRBD1 might be the D (5 bases). The V end lost 4 bases, the J end lost 5 bases, and 14 bases lay between the germline ends. Germline lookup yields CDR1 MNHNS and CDR2 SASEGT. This CDR3 has 14 residues. CDR3 region: CASSVIGQGTEAFF. The CDR3 bases are TGTGCCAGCAGTGTCATAGGACAAGGTACTGAAGCTTTCTTT.

This chain connects TRBV6-6 to TRBJ1-3; D ambiguous. The CDR3 is 15 residues long. Germline V gene sequence: CDR1 MNHNY, CDR2 SVGAGI (reference sequence). V shed 5 bases and J shed 1 base, with 12 bases lying between them. The DNA for the CDR3 is TGTGCCAGCAGTCAGCCTTACGGGTCTGGAAACACCATATATTTT. Protein sequence: CASSQPYGSGNTIYF.